Presented here are 11 T cell receptor beta chains from one specimen sequenced in a study of pediatric ulcerative colitis. During colonoscopy, one to two rectal pinch biopsies were collected. Using immunoSEQ multiplex PCR, the repertoire was profiled, and TCRdb retains in-frame clones only, with some absent. The data contain 30,000 to 35,000 clones, approximately 78% of them seen just once; the ten biggest clones take up 0.8% to 1.1%. The sequenced sample consisted of gut tissue. The receptors were gathered from a boy under 18 with mild ulcerative colitis.

The V call is TRBV9, the J call TRBJ2-3; D is perhaps TRBD2 (7 bases). The CDR3 is made up of 15 amino acids. The ends were cut back, 2 bases at V and 4 bases at J, with 14 bases in the middle. Germline CDR1 reads SGDLS; CDR2 reads YYNGEE. CDR3 residues: CASSVGGAVADTQYF. For the CDR3, the DNA is TGTGCCAGCAGCGTTGGGGGGGCCGTCGCAGATACGCAGTATTTT. Together with reference TRBV9 and TRBJ2-3, the CDR3 gives the full variable domain: DSGVTQTPKHLITATGQRVTLRCSPRSGDLSVYWYQQSLDQGLQFLIQYYNGEERAKGNILERFSAQQFPDLHSELNLSSLELGDSALYFCASSVGGAVADTQYFGPGTRLTVL.

The gene calls are TRBV18 and TRBJ2-6; D is ambiguous. V was clipped by 0 bases and J by 0 bases, with 9 bases between them. This CDR3 contains 17 residues. Germline CDR1 and CDR2: KGHSH and LQKENI. Written as DNA, the CDR3 is TGTGCCAGCTCACCACCGAACAGCTACTCTGGGGCCAACGTCCTGACTTTC. Its translation: CASSPPNSYSGANVLTF.

The V and J genes are TRBV5-6 and TRBJ2-6; D is possibly TRBD1 (6 bases). V lost 1 base to trimming and J lost 0 bases, with 14 bases between them. Germline assignment: CDR1 SGHDT and CDR2 YYEEEE. The CDR3 spans 18 residues. CDR3: CASSLMGHFFSGANVLTF. The CDR3 DNA reads TGTGCCAGCAGCTTGATGGGACATTTTTTCTCTGGGGCCAACGTCCTGACTTTC.

This clone turned up a few times. The chain has TRBV4-2 and TRBJ1-3; D ambiguous. Germline loops: CDR1 LGHNA, CDR2 YNFKEQ. This CDR3 spans 16 amino acids. Between the trimmed V and J ends, which lost 0 bases and 3 bases, there was a span of 12 bases. CDR3 loop: CASSQDSSWDGNTIYF. CDR3 coding DNA: TGTGCCAGCAGCCAAGACTCGAGCTGGGATGGAAACACCATATATTTT.

The rearrangement uses TRBV5-1 and TRBJ2-1; the D gene is possibly TRBD1 (6 bases). Trimming shortened V by 4 bases and J by 7 bases, and 9 bases separated the two germline ends. Germline V gene data show CDR1 as SGHRS and CDR2 as YFSETQ. This CDR3 has 12 amino acids. CDR3 nucleotide sequence: TGCGCCAGCAGCCACAGGGATAATGAGCAGTTCTTC. Residues: CASSHRDNEQFF.

The chain combines TRBV7-2 with TRBJ2-7; tentatively, D is TRBD2 (6 bases). CDR1 and CDR2 (germline): SGHTA, FQGNSA. This CDR3 region has 14 residues. Trimming cost V 4 bases and J 5 bases, with 15 bases left between them. CDR3 protein: CASSSRWGVNEQYF. In DNA, the CDR3 is TGTGCCAGCAGCTCTCGGTGGGGGGTAAACGAGCAGTACTTC.

This chain connects TRBV5-1 to TRBJ2-5; 8 positions match TRBD1. Trimming cost V 4 bases and J 4 bases; bases outside gene matches: 12. This CDR3 spans 16 amino acids. Germline V gene sequence: CDR1 SGHRS, CDR2 YFSETQ. The CDR3 DNA reads as TGCGCCAGCAGCCCCCTCCCGACAGGGGATGGAGAGACCCAGTACTTC. Translation gives CASSPLPTGDGETQYF.

The CDR3, as DNA: TGTGCCAGCAGCACACTAGCGGGGTTCAATGAGCAGTTCTTC. Protein: CASSTLAGFNEQFF. The chain recombines TRBV5-4 with TRBJ2-1, with 10 bases matching TRBD2. There are 14 residues in the CDR3. The V segment lost 4 bases and the J segment 6 bases; nucleotides outside the gene matches: 4. The germline V gene has CDR1 SGHNT and CDR2 YYREEE (reference sequence).

This sequence joins TRBV7-8 and TRBJ1-2; a possible D gene is TRBD1 (6 bases). V shed 5 bases and J shed 9 bases, with 22 bases lying between them. The CDR3 spans 15 residues. Germline CDR1 reads SGHVS; CDR2 reads FQNEAQ. CDR3 sequence (DNA): TGTGCCAGCAGCGTAGACACAGGGATGGTTGTTAGCTACACCTTC. Its translation: CASSVDTGMVVSYTF.

V usage is TRBV30 and J usage is TRBJ2-2; tentative D call: TRBD1 (5 bases). The CDR3 totals 12 residues. With 6 bases removed from V and 1 base from J, the gap between germline ends came to 6 bases. The germline V gene has CDR1 GTSNPN and CDR2 SVGIG (reference sequence). The CDR3: CACRENTGELFF. For the CDR3, the DNA is TGTGCCTGCAGGGAGAACACCGGGGAGCTGTTTTTT.

The J gene is TRBJ1-2, the V gene TRBV6-5, with TRBD1 as a possible D gene (5 bases). V was pared by 2 bases and J by 6 bases, with 10 bases between. The CDR3 has 13 residues. Germline CDR1 is MNHEY and CDR2 is SVGAGI. In DNA form, the CDR3 reads TGTGCCAGCAGTTACACAGGCGACGATGGCTACACCTTC. It codes for CASSYTGDDGYTF.